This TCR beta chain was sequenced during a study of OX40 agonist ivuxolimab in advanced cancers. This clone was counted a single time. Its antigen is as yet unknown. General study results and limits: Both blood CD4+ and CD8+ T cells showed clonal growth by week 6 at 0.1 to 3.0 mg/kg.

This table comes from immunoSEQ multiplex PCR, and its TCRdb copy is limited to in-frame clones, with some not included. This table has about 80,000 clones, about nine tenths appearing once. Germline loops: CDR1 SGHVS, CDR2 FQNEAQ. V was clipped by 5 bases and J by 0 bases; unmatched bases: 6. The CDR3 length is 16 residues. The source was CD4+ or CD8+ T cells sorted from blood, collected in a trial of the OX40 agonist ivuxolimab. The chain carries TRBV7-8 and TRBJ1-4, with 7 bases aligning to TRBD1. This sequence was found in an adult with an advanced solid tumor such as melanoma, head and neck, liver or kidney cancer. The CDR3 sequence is CASSPRTGATNEKLFF. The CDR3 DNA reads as TGTGCCAGCAGCCCTAGGACAGGTGCAACTAATGAAAAACTGTTTTTT.